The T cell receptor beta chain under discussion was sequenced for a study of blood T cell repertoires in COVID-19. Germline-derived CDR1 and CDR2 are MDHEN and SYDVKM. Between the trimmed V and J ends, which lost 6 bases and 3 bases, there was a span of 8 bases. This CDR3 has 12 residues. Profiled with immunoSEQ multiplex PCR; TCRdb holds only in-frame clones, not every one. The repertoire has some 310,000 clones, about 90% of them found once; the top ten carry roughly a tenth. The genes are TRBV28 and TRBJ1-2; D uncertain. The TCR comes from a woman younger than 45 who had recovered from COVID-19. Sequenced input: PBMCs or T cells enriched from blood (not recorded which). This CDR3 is CASSFADYGYTF. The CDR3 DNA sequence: TGTGCCAGCAGCTTTGCGGACTATGGCTACACCTTC.